These T cell receptor beta chains were read from a single sample in a study of T cell responses to AZD1222 COVID-19 vaccine. Generated by immunoSEQ multiplex PCR, the TCRdb table keeps only in-frame clones and is missing some. The table shows roughly 50,000 clones, with 80% to 90% occurring only once. Here the sequenced sample was peripheral blood, taken 28 days after the second AZD1222 dose. These receptors originate from an adult who received the AZD1222 COVID-19 vaccine. The CDR3 runs from the conserved cysteine through the conserved F or W. Each record gives: CDR3 DNA, CDR3 protein, J gene, D gene, V gene, clone size. The D gene is left open where the match is weak. Some rows have no size entry. The others give once, few or many, or a class for an expanded clone.

TGTGCCAGCAGCGTAGGGGGGGCGCGGACAGATACGCAGTATTTT | CASSVGGARTDTQYF | TRBJ2-3 | - | TRBV9 | -
TGCAGTGCTAGTCTTGCCGGGGTGAACACCGGGGAGCTGTTTTTT | CSASLAGVNTGELFF | TRBJ2-2 | - | TRBV20-1 | -
TGTGCCAGTAAAACCGGGACAGATAATTCACCCCTCCACTTT | CASKTGTDNSPLHF | TRBJ1-6 | TRBD1 | TRBV19 | -
TGTGCCAGCAGCCCGGGACAGGGTATTGAAAAACTGTTTTTT | CASSPGQGIEKLFF | TRBJ1-4 | TRBD1 | TRBV7-9 | -
TGTGCCAGCAGCCATAACGGACTAGCACAAGAGACCCAGTACTTC | CASSHNGLAQETQYF | TRBJ2-5 | TRBD2 | TRBV5-5 | -
TGTGCCAGCAGCTCGTCCGGGATCTACGAGCAGTACTTC | CASSSSGIYEQYF | TRBJ2-7 | - | TRBV11-2 | -
TGTGCCAGCAGTGAGAGAGGAAATCTGGTATCTAATGAAAAACTGTTTTTT | CASSERGNLVSNEKLFF | TRBJ1-4 | - | TRBV6-1 | -
TGCGCCAGCAGCTTGGAGGGGGCAACCCGGGGTGAGACCCAGTACTTC | CASSLEGATRGETQYF | TRBJ2-5 | TRBD1 | TRBV5-1 | -
TGTGCCAGCAGTTTTGTTTCAGGGCTCGACGAGCAGTACTTC | CASSFVSGLDEQYF | TRBJ2-7 | - | TRBV27 | -
TGCGCCAGCAGCACTAGCGGCACAACTAATGAAAAACTGTTTTTT | CASSTSGTTNEKLFF | TRBJ1-4 | - | TRBV5-1 | -
TGCGCCAGCAGCTTGGGCTCGGGGCGAGCGATAGAGACCCAGTACTTC | CASSLGSGRAIETQYF | TRBJ2-5 | - | TRBV5-1 | -
TGTGCCAGCACTAGACTAGCGAGCAGCACAGATACGCAGTATTTT | CASTRLASSTDTQYF | TRBJ2-3 | TRBD2 | TRBV7-2 | -
TGTGCCAGCAGCCCGACTTACACTTCCTACGAGCAGTACTTC | CASSPTYTSYEQYF | TRBJ2-7 | - | TRBV3-1/TRBV3-2 | -
TGTGCCACCAGCAGAGAATATATAGCGGGAGGAAAATACGAGCAGTACTTC | CATSREYIAGGKYEQYF | TRBJ2-7 | TRBD2 | TRBV15 | -
TGTGCCAGCAGCTCCGACAGTCGAAGTCTCTATGGCTACACCTTC | CASSSDSRSLYGYTF | TRBJ1-2 | - | TRBV27 | once
TGTGCCAGCAGTTTGGAGCTAGATACGCAGTATTTT | CASSLELDTQYF | TRBJ2-3 | - | TRBV12-3/TRBV12-4 | -
TGCAGTGCTAGTGGGGGCTACGAGCAGTACTTC | CSASGGYEQYF | TRBJ2-7 | - | TRBV20-1 | -
TGTGCCAGTAGTGGGAGGACAGGGCATAATTCACCCCTCCACTTT | CASSGRTGHNSPLHF | TRBJ1-6 | TRBD1 | TRBV19 | -
TGTGCCAGCAGAATGGACAGGACTAATTCACCCCTCCACTTT | CASRMDRTNSPLHF | TRBJ1-6 | TRBD1 | TRBV5-5 | -
TGTGCCAGCAGTCCTGGGACAGGGGGCGCAAAGAACGATGGCTACACCTTC | CASSPGTGGAKNDGYTF | TRBJ1-2 | TRBD1 | TRBV6-6 | -
TGTGCCAGCGCCCAAGGAGTAGTAGCGGGAGGACAAGAGACCCAGTACTTC | CASAQGVVAGGQETQYF | TRBJ2-5 | TRBD2 | TRBV25-1 | -
TGCGCCAGCAGCCAAGATCTGATGGCTGGGAATTATTCACCCCTCCACTTT | CASSQDLMAGNYSPLHF | TRBJ1-6 | - | TRBV4-1 | -
TGTGCCAGCAGCCCCCGGGACCGAGGGCCCGCGAACACCGGGGAGCTGTTTTTT | CASSPRDRGPANTGELFF | TRBJ2-2 | - | TRBV7-9 | once
TGTGCCAGCAGCGCGGGACTAGCGGGCTTAGTTGAGCAGTACTTC | CASSAGLAGLVEQYF | TRBJ2-7 | TRBD2 | TRBV7-2 | -
TGTGCCAGCAGTGATTTCCTAGCGGGTAAAGAGACCCAGTACTTC | CASSDFLAGKETQYF | TRBJ2-5 | TRBD2 | TRBV2 | -
TGTGCTAGTGGTTTGTCCTCCGGGACAGGGAGGAGCACTGAAGCTTTCTTT | CASGLSSGTGRSTEAFF | TRBJ1-1 | TRBD1 | TRBV12-5 | -
TGTGCCAGCAGTTACTCGGGTGGAGGTCAGCCCCAGCATTTT | CASSYSGGGQPQHF | TRBJ1-5 | - | TRBV6-5 | -
TGTGCCACCAGCAGAGATTTAGGGGGAAACACCATATATTTT | CATSRDLGGNTIYF | TRBJ1-3 | - | TRBV15 | -
TGTGCCAACCCCTGTGATAGCGGGGTGGATGAGCAGTTCTTC | CANPCDSGVDEQFF | TRBJ2-1 | - | TRBV21-1 | once
TGTGCCAGCAGCGTAGAGGGACGTAGGAATTCACCCCTCCACTTT | CASSVEGRRNSPLHF | TRBJ1-6 | - | TRBV9 | -
TGTGCCAGCAGGTCGTACTCGGGTGCCTACGAGCAGTACTTC | CASRSYSGAYEQYF | TRBJ2-7 | - | TRBV27 | -
TGTGCCAGCAGCGCGTCGGGGGGCGTCCAGCCCCAGCATTTT | CASSASGGVQPQHF | TRBJ1-5 | - | TRBV6-5 | -
TGTGCCAGCAGCTTATGGTTGGGTGGGGGCCCGAGCTCTGGAAACACCATATATTTT | CASSLWLGGGPSSGNTIYF | TRBJ1-3 | - | TRBV13 | few
TGTGCCAGCAGCCAAGAGCCAGCGGGCAGCACAGATACGCAGTATTTT | CASSQEPAGSTDTQYF | TRBJ2-3 | - | TRBV4-2 | -
TGCGCCAGCAGCCCGAGCGCCACAGGCAGGGCGTACTTC | CASSPSATGRAYF | TRBJ2-7 | - | TRBV4-1 | once
TGTGCCAGTAAAAGGCAGGGCCTAGGGCCCCAGCATTTT | CASKRQGLGPQHF | TRBJ1-5 | - | TRBV19 | -
TGTGCCAGTAGTCCGGGGGGAGCCCACTATGGCTACACCTTC | CASSPGGAHYGYTF | TRBJ1-2 | - | TRBV19 | -
TGTGCCAGCAGTTCCCAAGGGGGCATGTTCGGTGGCTACACCTTC | CASSSQGGMFGGYTF | TRBJ1-2 | TRBD1 | TRBV6-5 | few
TGTGCCAGCAGCTTAACTCTCTTAAGTGAAGCTTTCTTT | CASSLTLLSEAFF | TRBJ1-1 | - | TRBV7-3 | -
TGCGCCAGCAGCCAAGATGTGGGGGGCTTAGGCTACGAGCAGTACTTC | CASSQDVGGLGYEQYF | TRBJ2-7 | - | TRBV4-1 | -
TGTGCCAGCAGCAAGACTAGCAGCTCCTACAATGAGCAGTTCTTC | CASSKTSSSYNEQFF | TRBJ2-1 | TRBD2 | TRBV28 | few
TGTGCCTGGGTAATTATCGGAATGAACACTGAAGCTTTCTTT | CAWVIIGMNTEAFF | TRBJ1-1 | - | TRBV30 | once
TGTGCCAGCAGCCCGGGACTAGCGGGAGGGCCCTCGTACTTC | CASSPGLAGGPSYF | TRBJ2-7 | TRBD2 | TRBV5-4 | -
TGTGCCAGTAGGGTTTTACTAGCGGGACCGAACACCGGGGAGCTGTTTTTT | CASRVLLAGPNTGELFF | TRBJ2-2 | TRBD2 | TRBV19 | -
TGTGCCAGCAGCCAAGATCGTGGATGGGAAGACCAGTCCAAAGCGGGAGACACAGATACGCAGTATTTT | CASSQDRGWEDQSKAGDTDTQYF | TRBJ2-3 | TRBD2 | TRBV3-1/TRBV3-2 | -